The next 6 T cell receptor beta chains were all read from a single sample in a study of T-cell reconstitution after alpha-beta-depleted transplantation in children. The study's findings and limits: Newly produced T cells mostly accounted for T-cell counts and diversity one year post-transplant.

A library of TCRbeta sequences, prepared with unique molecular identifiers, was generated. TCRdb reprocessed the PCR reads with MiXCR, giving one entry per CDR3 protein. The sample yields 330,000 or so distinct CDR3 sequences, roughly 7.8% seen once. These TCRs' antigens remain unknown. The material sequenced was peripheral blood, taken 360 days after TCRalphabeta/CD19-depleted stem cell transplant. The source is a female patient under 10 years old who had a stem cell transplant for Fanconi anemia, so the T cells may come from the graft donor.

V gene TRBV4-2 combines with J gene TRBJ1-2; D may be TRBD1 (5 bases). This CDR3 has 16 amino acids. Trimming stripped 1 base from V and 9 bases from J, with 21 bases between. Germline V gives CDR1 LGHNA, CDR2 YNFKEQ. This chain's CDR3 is CASSQVGTGRGRSYTF. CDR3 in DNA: TGTGCCAGCAGCCAAGTAGGTACAGGAAGGGGTAGGAGCTACACCTTC.

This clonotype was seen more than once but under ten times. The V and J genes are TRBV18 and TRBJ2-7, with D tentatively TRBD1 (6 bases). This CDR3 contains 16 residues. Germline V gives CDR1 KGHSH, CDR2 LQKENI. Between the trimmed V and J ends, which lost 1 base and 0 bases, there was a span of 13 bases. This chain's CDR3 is CASSPLRTEGSYEQYF. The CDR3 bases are TGTGCCAGCTCACCACTAAGGACAGAAGGCTCCTACGAGCAGTACTTC.

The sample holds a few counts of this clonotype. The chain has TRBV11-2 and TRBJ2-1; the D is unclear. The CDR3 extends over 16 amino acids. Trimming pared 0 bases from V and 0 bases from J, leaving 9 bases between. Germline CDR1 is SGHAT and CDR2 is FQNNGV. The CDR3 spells CASSLDSPSSYNEQFF. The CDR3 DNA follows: TGTGCCAGCAGCTTAGACAGCCCGAGCTCCTACAATGAGCAGTTCTTC.

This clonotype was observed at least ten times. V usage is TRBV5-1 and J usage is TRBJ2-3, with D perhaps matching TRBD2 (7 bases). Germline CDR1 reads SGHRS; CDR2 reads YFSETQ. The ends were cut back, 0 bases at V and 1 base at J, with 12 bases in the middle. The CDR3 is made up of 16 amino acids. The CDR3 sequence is CASSLDRRGRTDTQYF. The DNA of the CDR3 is TGCGCCAGCAGCTTGGATCGGCGGGGGCGCACAGATACGCAGTATTTT.

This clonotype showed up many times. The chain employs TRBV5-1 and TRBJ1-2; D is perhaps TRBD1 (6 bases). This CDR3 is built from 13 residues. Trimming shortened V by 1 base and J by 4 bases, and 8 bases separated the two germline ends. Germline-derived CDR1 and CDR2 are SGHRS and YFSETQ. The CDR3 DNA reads TGCGCCAGCAGCTTGACAGGGTCCTATGGCTACACCTTC. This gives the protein CASSLTGSYGYTF.

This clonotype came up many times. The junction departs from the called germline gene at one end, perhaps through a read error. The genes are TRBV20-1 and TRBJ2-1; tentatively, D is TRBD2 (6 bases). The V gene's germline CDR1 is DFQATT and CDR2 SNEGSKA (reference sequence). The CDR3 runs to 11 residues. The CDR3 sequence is CSAREETSTPF. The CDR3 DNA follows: TGCAGTGCTAGAGAGGAGACTAGTACCCCCTTC.